One sample yielded the 12 T cell receptor beta chains listed below, sequenced in a study of T cell responses to AZD1222 COVID-19 vaccine. Here immunoSEQ multiplex PCR was the method, and the copy in TCRdb shows in-frame clones only, minus some. The table lists 150,000 or so clones, roughly 88% of them singletons. Material: peripheral blood, obtained 28 days after the second AZD1222 dose. The receptors were gathered from an adult who received the AZD1222 COVID-19 vaccine.

The chain employs TRBV30 and TRBJ1-5; TRBD1 might be the D (5 bases). The germline V gene encodes CDR1 GTSNPN and CDR2 SVGIG (reference sequence). The CDR3 contains 13 residues. The V end lost 3 bases, the J end lost 2 bases, and 8 bases lay between the germline ends. CDR3 sequence: CAWRGTGNQPQHF. CDR3 DNA sequence: TGTGCCTGGAGGGGGACCGGCAATCAGCCCCAGCATTTT.

This chain links TRBV6-2 or TRBV6-3 with TRBJ2-3, with 10 bases fitting TRBD2. The junction had 6 bases not matched to a gene; V was cut back by 2 bases and J by 4 bases. The germline gives CDR1 MNHEY, CDR2 SVGEGT. This CDR3 region has 16 residues. CDR3: CASSYGASGSSDTQYF. CDR3 coding DNA: TGTGCCAGCAGTTACGGTGCTAGCGGGAGCTCAGATACGCAGTATTTT.

The chain carries TRBV16 and TRBJ1-2; the match to TRBD1 covers 8 bases. The CDR3 extends over 17 amino acids. Germline CDR1 is KGHSY and CDR2 is FQNENV. The J segment lost 7 bases and the V segment lost 2 bases, leaving 15 bases of the junction unmatched. CDR3 protein: CASSQESGRGRISGYTF. The CDR3 bases are TGTGCCAGCAGCCAAGAATCGGGCAGGGGGCGAATCAGTGGCTACACCTTC.

The V gene is TRBV19, the J gene TRBJ1-2; no reliable D call. This CDR3 spans 13 amino acids. CDR1 and CDR2 (germline): LNHDA, SQIVND (reference sequence). The V end was cut by 10 bases, the J end by 3 bases, with 15 bases between. CDR3: CAIKAEGDYGYTF. CDR3 in DNA: TGTGCCATTAAGGCGGAGGGCGACTATGGCTACACCTTC.

In this sample, this clone turned up once. J is TRBJ1-4 and V is TRBV9; D gene unclear. Trimming pared 0 bases from V and 10 bases from J, leaving 13 bases between. This CDR3 has 14 amino acids. Per germline, CDR1 SGDLS and CDR2 YYNGEE. The CDR3 coding sequence is TGTGCCAGCAGCGTAGGTGTAGGTGTGGGAAAACTGTTTTTT. Protein: CASSVGVGVGKLFF.

This chain connects TRBV6-2 or TRBV6-3 to TRBJ1-4; TRBD1 is a possible D gene (5 bases). The V and J ends lost 5 bases and 0 bases respectively, with 10 bases between them. Germline assignment: CDR1 MNHEY and CDR2 SVGEGT. There are 15 residues in the CDR3. In nucleotides, the CDR3 is TGTGCCAGCAGTACCCGGGACGCAACTAATGAAAAACTGTTTTTT. Its translation is CASSTRDATNEKLFF.

The chain uses TRBV4-1 and TRBJ1-2; D may be TRBD1 (6 bases). The CDR3 length is 15 residues. Looked up from germline, CDR1 is MGHRA and CDR2 is YSYEKL. V was pared by 0 bases and J by 3 bases, with 11 bases between. The CDR3 spells CASSQEDRRDYGYTF. In DNA form, the CDR3 reads TGCGCCAGCAGCCAAGAGGACAGAAGGGACTATGGCTACACCTTC.

The chain has TRBV10-3 and TRBJ2-3, with a weak D call TRBD1 (6 bases). The CDR3 extends over 11 amino acids. The V and J ends lost 9 bases and 8 bases respectively, with 12 bases between them. Germline V gene data show CDR1 as ENHRY and CDR2 as SYGVKD. The CDR3 DNA reads TGTGCCATACTTGGGGGCGGTACGCAGTATTTT. Protein: CAILGGGTQYF.

This clone has only a few counts. The chain uses TRBV19 and TRBJ2-5; TRBD2 aligns across 10 bases. CDR3 length: 17 residues. The germline CDR1 and CDR2 sequences are LNHDA and SQIVND (reference sequence). The V gene end was trimmed by 5 bases and the J gene end by 5 bases; junction bases not matched to a gene: 14. For the CDR3, the DNA is TGTGCCAGTAGTGGGGGCACTAGCGGGACCGAGGGGGAGACCCAGTACTTC. Translated, it gives CASSGGTSGTEGETQYF.

The chain combines TRBV4-1 with TRBJ1-1; maybe TRBD1 (5 bases). This CDR3 is built from 15 residues. Germline CDR1 is MGHRA and CDR2 is YSYEKL. V lost 3 bases to trimming and J lost 1 base, with 12 bases between them. The CDR3: CASSQVPTGNTEAFF. For the CDR3, the DNA is TGCGCCAGCAGCCAGGTCCCTACAGGGAACACTGAAGCTTTCTTT.

V gene TRBV19 combines with J gene TRBJ1-6; 10 bases map to TRBD1. The CDR3 sequence is 16 residues long. The junction had 7 bases not matched to a gene; V was cut back by 4 bases and J by 7 bases. Germline CDR1 and CDR2: LNHDA and SQIVND (reference sequence). The CDR3 loop reads CASSTLGQGKNSPLHF. CDR3 nucleotides: TGTGCCAGTAGTACTCTGGGACAGGGGAAGAATTCACCCCTCCACTTT.

V usage is TRBV7-2 and J usage is TRBJ1-5; no clear D gene. CDR3 size: 13 residues. V was clipped by 2 bases and J by 5 bases, with 7 bases between them. In germline, CDR1 is SGHTA, CDR2 FQGNSA. CDR3 DNA: TGTGCCAGCAGCTTATGGAGGGATCAGCCCCAGCATTTT. Amino acids: CASSLWRDQPQHF.